This T cell receptor (beta chain) was profiled in a study of blood T cell repertoires in COVID-19. Whole-study context: Acute and convalescent COVID-19 specimens originated in the United States, Italy and Spain. Sample material is recorded as cDNA or gDNA derived from T cells, B-cell-depleted T cells, or PBMCs.

The V end lost 7 bases, the J end lost 3 bases, and 16 bases lay between the germline ends. The germline V gene encodes CDR1 LNHDA and CDR2 SQIVND (reference sequence). The CDR3 is made up of 15 amino acids. Original data processing: Reference gene primers were amplified, and this amplification served to estimate nucleated cell counts. Sequencing was performed with immunoSEQ multiplex PCR; in TCRdb, only in-frame clones are kept and a portion is missing. The DNA gave D and trimming, while V, J and clone size come from that table. The repertoire holds approximately 200,000 clones, 88% seen once, with about 1.7% in the top ten. This clone occurred once.

Specimen: peripheral blood. The TCR originated in a man aged 70-80 years with acute or convalescent COVID-19. The V and J genes are TRBV19 and TRBJ2-1; tentative D call: TRBD2 (7 bases). In DNA form, the CDR3 reads TGTGCCAGTAAAATCCGAGGGGGGGGCTACAATGAGCAGTTCTTC. This gives the protein CASKIRGGGYNEQFF.